The TCR beta chain under discussion was sequenced for a study of T cell clonality in common variable immunodeficiency. Study-wide findings and caveats: Common variable immunodeficiency TCR beta sequences reportedly had fewer deletions and N-nucleotide insertions. Fewer TCRbeta clones were shared among CVID subjects than controls.

CDR1 and CDR2 (germline): SGHTA, FQGNSA. J gave up 2 bases and V 5 bases, and 4 bases lay outside the gene matches. CDR3 length: 14 amino acids. CVID meant reduced serum IgG, IgA and/or IgM plus specific antibody deficiency. Both groups were predominantly of Caucasian heritage. Comment on this clone: The antigen remains undetermined. The read ends 3 residues shy of where the CDR3 ends; the end is completed using the germline J gene.

TCRdb's copy holds only in-frame clones and misses some; the assay was immunoSEQ multiplex PCR. The repertoire consists of around 24,000 clones, none detected only once. The sequencing sample was made of peripheral blood mononuclear cells. The V gene is TRBV7-2, the J gene TRBJ2-3, with TRBD1 matching 7 bases. This TCR was recovered from a human donor with common variable immunodeficiency. The CDR3 sequence is CASSRGQITDTQYF. CDR3 DNA, as far as it was read: TGTGCCAGCAGCCGGGGACAGATCACAGATACG.